This T cell receptor beta chain is drawn from a study of control samples from healthy donors and cancer patients. Germline V gives CDR1 DFQATT, CDR2 SNEGSKA (reference sequence). This CDR3 comprises 11 residues. V lost 3 bases and J 4 bases, leaving 6 bases between the germline ends. Clones were read by immunoSEQ multiplex PCR, and TCRdb kept only the in-frame ones, dropping some. Counted here are over 150,000 clones, roughly 94% occurring once; the ten biggest clones make up 14%. The sequenced sample was PBMCs. The rearrangement joins TRBV20-1 to TRBJ2-5; the D is unclear. The receptor was derived from a man aged 55 to 70 with colorectal cancer. The CDR3 DNA reads TGCAGTGCTAGCGAATCAGAGACCCAGTACTTC. It specifies CSASESETQYF.